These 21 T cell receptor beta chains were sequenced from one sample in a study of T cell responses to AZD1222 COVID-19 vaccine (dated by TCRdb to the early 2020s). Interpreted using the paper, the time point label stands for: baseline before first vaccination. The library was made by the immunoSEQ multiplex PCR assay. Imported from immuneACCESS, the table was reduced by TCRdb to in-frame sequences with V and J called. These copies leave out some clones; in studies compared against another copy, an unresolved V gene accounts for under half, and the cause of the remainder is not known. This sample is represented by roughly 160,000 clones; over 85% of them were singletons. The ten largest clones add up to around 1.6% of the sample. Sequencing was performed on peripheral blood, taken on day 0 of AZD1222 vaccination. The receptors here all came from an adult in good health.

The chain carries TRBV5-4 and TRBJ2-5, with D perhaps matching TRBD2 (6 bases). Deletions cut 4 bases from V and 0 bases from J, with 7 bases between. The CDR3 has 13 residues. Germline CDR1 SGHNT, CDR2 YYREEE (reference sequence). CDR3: CASSRDYQETQYF. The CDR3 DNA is TGTGCCAGCAGCCGGGACTACCAAGAGACCCAGTACTTC.

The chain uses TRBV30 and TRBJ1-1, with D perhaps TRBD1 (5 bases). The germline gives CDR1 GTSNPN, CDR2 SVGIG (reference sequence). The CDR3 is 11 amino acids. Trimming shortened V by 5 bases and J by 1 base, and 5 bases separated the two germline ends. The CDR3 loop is CAWGGNTEAFF. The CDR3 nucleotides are TGTGCCTGGGGGGGGAACACTGAAGCTTTCTTT. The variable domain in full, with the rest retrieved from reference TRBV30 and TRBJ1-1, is SQTIHQWPATLVQPVGSPLSLECTVEGTSNPNLYWYRQAAGRGLQLLFYSVGIGQISSEVPQNLSASRPQDRQFILSSKKLLLSDSGFYLCAWGGNTEAFFGQGTRLTVV.

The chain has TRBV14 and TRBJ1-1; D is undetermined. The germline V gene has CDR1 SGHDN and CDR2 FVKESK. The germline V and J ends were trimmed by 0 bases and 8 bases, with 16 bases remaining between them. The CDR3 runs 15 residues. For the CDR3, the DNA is TGTGCCAGCAGCCAAGATCACCTTAAAGCGGGAGAAGCTTTCTTT. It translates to CASSQDHLKAGEAFF.

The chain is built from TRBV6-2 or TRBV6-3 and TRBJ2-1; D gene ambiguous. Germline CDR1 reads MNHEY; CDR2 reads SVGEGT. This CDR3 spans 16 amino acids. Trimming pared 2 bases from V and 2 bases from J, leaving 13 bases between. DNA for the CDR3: TGTGCCAGCAGTTACGGGCCTAGTACCCCCTACAATGAGCAGTTCTTC. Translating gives CASSYGPSTPYNEQFF.

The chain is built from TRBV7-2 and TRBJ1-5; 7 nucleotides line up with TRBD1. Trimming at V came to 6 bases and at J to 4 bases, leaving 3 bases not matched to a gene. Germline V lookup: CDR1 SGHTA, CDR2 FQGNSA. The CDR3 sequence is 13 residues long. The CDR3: CASSTQGNQPQHF. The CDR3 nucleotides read TGTGCCAGCAGTACACAGGGGAATCAGCCCCAGCATTTT.

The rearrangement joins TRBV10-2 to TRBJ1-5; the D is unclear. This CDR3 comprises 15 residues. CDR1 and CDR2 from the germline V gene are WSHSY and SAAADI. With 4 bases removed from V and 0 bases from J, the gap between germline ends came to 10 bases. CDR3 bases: TGCGCCAGCAGTGCCTGGGAAGATAGCAATCAGCCCCAGCATTTT. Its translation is CASSAWEDSNQPQHF.

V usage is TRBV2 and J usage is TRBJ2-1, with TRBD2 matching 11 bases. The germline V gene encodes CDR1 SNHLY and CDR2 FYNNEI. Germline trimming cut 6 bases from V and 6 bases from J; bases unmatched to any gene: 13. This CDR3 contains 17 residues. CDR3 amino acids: CASREKLAGGFGNEQFF. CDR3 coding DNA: TGTGCCAGCAGGGAGAAATTAGCGGGGGGGTTCGGCAATGAGCAGTTCTTC.

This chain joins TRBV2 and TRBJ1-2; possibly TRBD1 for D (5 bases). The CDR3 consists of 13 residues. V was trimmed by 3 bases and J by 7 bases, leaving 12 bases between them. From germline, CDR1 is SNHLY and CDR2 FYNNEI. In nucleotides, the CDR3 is TGTGCCAGCAGTGACAGGGACCGTGGTGGCTACACCTTC. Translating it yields CASSDRDRGGYTF.

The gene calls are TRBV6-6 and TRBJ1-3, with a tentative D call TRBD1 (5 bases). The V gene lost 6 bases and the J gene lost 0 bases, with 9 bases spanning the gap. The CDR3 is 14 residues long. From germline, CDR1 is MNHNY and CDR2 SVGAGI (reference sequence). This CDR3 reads CASSNQGSGNTIYF. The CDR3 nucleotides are TGTGCCAGCAGCAATCAGGGCTCTGGAAACACCATATATTTT.

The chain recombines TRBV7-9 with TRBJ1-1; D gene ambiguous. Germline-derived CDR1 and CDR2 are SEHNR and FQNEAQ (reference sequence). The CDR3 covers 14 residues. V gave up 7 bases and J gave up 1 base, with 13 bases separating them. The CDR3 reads CASIMTGGNTEAFF. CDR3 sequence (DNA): TGTGCCAGCATCATGACGGGAGGGAACACTGAAGCTTTCTTT. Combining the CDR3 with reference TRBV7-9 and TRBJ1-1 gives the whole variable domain DTGVSQNPRHKITKRGQNVTFRCDPISEHNRLYWYRQTLGQGPEFLTYFQNEAQLEKSRLLSDRFSAERPKGSFSTLEIQRTEQGDSAMYLCASIMTGGNTEAFFGQGTRLTVV.

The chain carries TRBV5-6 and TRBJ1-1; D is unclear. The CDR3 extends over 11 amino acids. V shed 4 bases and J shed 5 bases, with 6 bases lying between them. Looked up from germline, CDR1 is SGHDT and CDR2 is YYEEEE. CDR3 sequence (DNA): TGTGCCAGCAGCCAGGCTACTGAAGCTTTCTTT. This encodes CASSQATEAFF.

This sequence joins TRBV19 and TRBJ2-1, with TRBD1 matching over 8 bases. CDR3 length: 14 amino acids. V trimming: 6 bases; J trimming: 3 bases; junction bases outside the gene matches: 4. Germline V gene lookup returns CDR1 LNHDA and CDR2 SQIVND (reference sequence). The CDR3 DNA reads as TGTGCCAGTAGCCCGGGACAGGACTACAATGAGCAGTTCTTC. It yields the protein CASSPGQDYNEQFF. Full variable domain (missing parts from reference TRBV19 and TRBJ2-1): DGGITQSPKYLFRKEGQNVTLSCEQNLNHDAMYWYRQDPGQGLRLIYYSQIVNDFQKGDIAEGYSVSREKKESFPLTVTSAQKNPTAFYLCASSPGQDYNEQFFGPGTRLTVL.

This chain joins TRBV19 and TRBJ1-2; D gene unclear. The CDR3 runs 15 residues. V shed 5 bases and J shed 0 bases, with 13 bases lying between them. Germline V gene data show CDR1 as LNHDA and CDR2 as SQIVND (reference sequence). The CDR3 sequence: CASSWAARPNYGYTF. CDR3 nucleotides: TGTGCCAGTAGTTGGGCAGCCCGACCTAACTATGGCTACACCTTC.

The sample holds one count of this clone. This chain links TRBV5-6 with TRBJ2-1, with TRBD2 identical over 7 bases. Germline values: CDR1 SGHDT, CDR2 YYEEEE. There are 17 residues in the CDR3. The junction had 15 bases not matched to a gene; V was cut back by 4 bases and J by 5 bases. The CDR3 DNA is TGTGCCAGCAGCCCAATTACCCGGCTAGCGGTAAACAATGAGCAGTTCTTC. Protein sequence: CASSPITRLAVNNEQFF.

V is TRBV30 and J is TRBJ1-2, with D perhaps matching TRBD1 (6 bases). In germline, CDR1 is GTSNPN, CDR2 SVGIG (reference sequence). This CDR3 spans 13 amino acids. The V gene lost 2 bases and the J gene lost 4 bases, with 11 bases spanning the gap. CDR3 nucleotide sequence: TGTGCCTGGAGTCAGGGGTTTCCCTATGGCTACACCTTC. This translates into CAWSQGFPYGYTF.

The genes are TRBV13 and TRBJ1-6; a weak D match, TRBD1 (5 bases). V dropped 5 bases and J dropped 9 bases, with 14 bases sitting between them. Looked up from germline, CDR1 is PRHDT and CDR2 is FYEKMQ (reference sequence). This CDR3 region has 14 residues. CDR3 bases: TGTGCCAGCAGCCCAAGAGGGGTTAGTTCACCCCTCCACTTT. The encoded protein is CASSPRGVSSPLHF.

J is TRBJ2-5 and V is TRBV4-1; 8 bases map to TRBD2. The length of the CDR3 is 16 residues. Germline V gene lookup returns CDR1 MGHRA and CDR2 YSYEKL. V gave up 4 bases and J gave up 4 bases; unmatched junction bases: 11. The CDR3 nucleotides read TGCGCCAGCAGCCCCGTCGCGGGGGGCGGTAGAGAGACCCAGTACTTC. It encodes CASSPVAGGGRETQYF.

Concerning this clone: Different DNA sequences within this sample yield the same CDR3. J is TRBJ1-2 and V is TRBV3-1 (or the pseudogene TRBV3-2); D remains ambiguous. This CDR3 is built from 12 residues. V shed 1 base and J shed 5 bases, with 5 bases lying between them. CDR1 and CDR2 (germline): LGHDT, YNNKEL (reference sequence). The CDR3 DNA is TGTGCCAGCAGCCAAGCGGGTTATGGCTACACCTTC. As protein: CASSQAGYGYTF.

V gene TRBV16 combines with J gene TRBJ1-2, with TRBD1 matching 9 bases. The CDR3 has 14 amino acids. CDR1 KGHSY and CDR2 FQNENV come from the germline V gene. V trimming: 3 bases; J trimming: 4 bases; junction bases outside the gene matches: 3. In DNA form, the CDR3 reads TGTGCCAGCAGCCAGGACAGGGGCGGCTATGGCTACACCTTC. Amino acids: CASSQDRGGYGYTF.

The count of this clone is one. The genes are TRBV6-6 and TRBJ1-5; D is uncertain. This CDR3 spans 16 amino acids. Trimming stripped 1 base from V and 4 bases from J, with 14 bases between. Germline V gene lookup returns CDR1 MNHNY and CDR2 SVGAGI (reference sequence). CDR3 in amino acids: CASSYYGRRENQPQHF. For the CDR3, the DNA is TGTGCCAGCAGTTACTATGGTCGTCGAGAGAATCAGCCCCAGCATTTT.

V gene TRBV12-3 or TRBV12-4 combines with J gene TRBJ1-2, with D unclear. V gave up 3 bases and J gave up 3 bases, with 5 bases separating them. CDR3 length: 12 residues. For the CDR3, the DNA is TGTGCCAGCAGTTTTAATTACTATGGCTACACCTTC. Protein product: CASSFNYYGYTF.